A single sample is the source of the 29 T cell receptor beta chains below, sequenced in a study of cytotoxic CD8 clonotypes in ibrutinib-treated CLL. Clones were sequenced by immunoSEQ multiplex PCR, and TCRdb holds only the in-frame ones, with some missing. Here the sample spans fewer than 85,000 clones, about 76% being singletons. This specimen was PBMCs, taken after 12 months of ibrutinib treatment. The receptor source for this set is a human donor with chronic lymphocytic leukemia.

The J gene is TRBJ2-7, the V gene TRBV6-6; TRBD1 or TRBD2 may be the D gene (6 bases each). Germline V gene lookup returns CDR1 MNHNY and CDR2 SVGAGI (reference sequence). The CDR3 is made up of 13 amino acids. The V and J ends lost 2 bases and 6 bases respectively, with 11 bases between them. The CDR3 region is CASSYTGAGEQYF. The CDR3 coding sequence is TGTGCCAGCAGTTACACGGGGGCGGGCGAGCAGTACTTC.

V is TRBV5-1 and J is TRBJ1-1; 11 nucleotides match TRBD1. CDR1 and CDR2 (germline): SGHRS, YFSETQ. Trimming removed 3 bases from V and 1 base from J; junction bases left unmatched: 2. There are 15 residues in the CDR3. The DNA of the CDR3 is TGCGCCAGCAGCTGGGGGACAGGGGGGAACACTGAAGCTTTCTTT. This gives the protein CASSWGTGGNTEAFF. The full variable domain, in which reference TRBV5-1 and TRBJ1-1 provide the parts outside the CDR3, is KAGVTQTPRYLIKTRGQQVTLSCSPISGHRSVSWYQQTPGQGLQFLFEYFSETQRNKGNFPGRFSGRQFSNSRSEMNVSTLELGDSALYLCASSWGTGGNTEAFFGQGTRLTVV.

The CDR3, as DNA: TGCGCCAGCAGTCAACAGGGGTGGAACACTGAAGCTTTCTTT. Translation: CASSQQGWNTEAFF. This chain links TRBV5-1 with TRBJ1-1; 7 bases match TRBD1. Germline V gives CDR1 SGHRS, CDR2 YFSETQ. V was pared by 5 bases and J by 1 base, with 5 bases of the junction left unmatched. The CDR3 is 14 residues long.

This chain uses TRBV5-1 with TRBJ2-6; 8 nucleotides align to TRBD2. CDR1 SGHRS and CDR2 YFSETQ come from the germline V gene. The CDR3 contains 17 residues. With V trimmed by 7 bases and J by 2 bases, 11 bases remained unmatched. The CDR3 spells CASRPAYGGAGANVLTF. In nucleotides, the CDR3 is TGCGCCAGCCGGCCGGCTTACGGGGGGGCTGGGGCCAACGTCCTGACTTTC.

V gene TRBV30 combines with J gene TRBJ2-5; possible D gene TRBD2, 5 bases. Deletions cut 3 bases from V and 5 bases from J, with 10 bases between. This CDR3 spans 12 amino acids. Germline CDR1 GTSNPN, CDR2 SVGIG (reference sequence). CDR3 nucleotide sequence: TGTGCCTGGAGCCTTTCGGGGGAGACCCAGTACTTC. Translated: CAWSLSGETQYF.

This clone appeared a few times. This chain uses TRBV10-3 with TRBJ2-7; D not certain. The V gene's germline CDR1 is ENHRY and CDR2 SYGVKD. The CDR3 covers 11 residues. V was trimmed by 6 bases and J by 6 bases, leaving 9 bases between them. The CDR3 nucleotides are TGTGCCATCAGCCAAACCAGCGAGCAGTACTTC. Protein sequence: CAISQTSEQYF.

The J gene is TRBJ1-4, the V gene TRBV6-1, with D tentatively TRBD1 (6 bases). V lost 2 bases to trimming and J lost 5 bases, with 12 bases between them. Germline CDR1 reads MNHNS; CDR2 reads SASEGT. The length of the CDR3 is 15 residues. This CDR3 is CASSEPGGDNEKLFF. The DNA for the CDR3 is TGTGCCAGCAGTGAACCGGGGGGCGACAATGAAAAACTGTTTTTT.

The CDR3 loop is CASSPGGAGYNEQFF. The CDR3 DNA is TGTGCCAGCAGCCCAGGGGGCGCAGGTTACAATGAGCAGTTCTTC. This rearrangement joins TRBV7-2 to TRBJ2-1; 8 nucleotides agree with TRBD1. This CDR3 is 15 amino acids long. V dropped 5 bases and J dropped 4; count of bases not matched to a gene: 7. Germline V CDR1 and CDR2: SGHTA, FQGNSA.

Here the CDR3 reads CASSIARLNYEQYF. The CDR3 nucleotides read TGTGCCAGTAGTATAGCCAGGCTCAACTACGAGCAGTACTTC. The V call is TRBV19, the J call TRBJ2-7; D is undetermined. The germline CDR1 and CDR2 sequences are LNHDA and SQIVND (reference sequence). Trimming stripped 1 base from V and 3 bases from J, with 10 bases between. There are 14 residues in the CDR3.

Only one count was recorded for this clone. The V and J genes are TRBV19 and TRBJ1-1; 11 nucleotides agree with TRBD1. V was pared by 7 bases and J by 4 bases, with 5 bases of the junction left unmatched. CDR1 is LNHDA and CDR2 is SQIVND in the germline V gene (reference sequence). This CDR3 comprises 14 residues. CDR3: CASTGTGGSTEAFF. The CDR3 region has the DNA TGTGCCAGTACCGGGACAGGGGGTAGCACTGAAGCTTTCTTT.

The CDR3 sequence: CASTYSGAPNTEAFF. The CDR3 DNA reads as TGTGCCAGTACCTATTCCGGGGCGCCGAACACTGAAGCTTTCTTT. The chain joins TRBV19 to TRBJ1-1, with TRBD1 as a possible D gene (5 bases). The CDR3 covers 15 residues. Deletions cut 7 bases from V and 1 base from J, with 16 bases between. Germline V gene data show CDR1 as LNHDA and CDR2 as SQIVND (reference sequence).

The chain joins TRBV6-1 to TRBJ2-7; TRBD1 matches at 7 bases. The CDR3 has 12 residues. The V segment lost 6 bases and the J segment 7 bases; nucleotides outside the gene matches: 6. From germline, CDR1 is MNHNS and CDR2 SASEGT. DNA for the CDR3: TGTGCCAGCAGCCGAGGACAGGCTGAGCAGTACTTC. Translated, it gives CASSRGQAEQYF.

The chain uses TRBV19 and TRBJ1-5, with D hard to call. Germline CDR1 and CDR2: LNHDA and SQIVND (reference sequence). The CDR3 runs to 15 residues. Trimming took off 3 bases at V and 0 bases at J, with 9 bases between the two ends. The CDR3 reads CASSMGSYSNQPQHF. In nucleotides, the CDR3 is TGTGCCAGTAGTATGGGGTCTTATAGCAATCAGCCCCAGCATTTT.

Worth noting for this clone: A much larger clone sits a single nucleotide away, making a read error possible. The chain links TRBV19 to TRBJ2-5; tentatively, D is TRBD2 (6 bases). V lost 1 base and J lost 5, with 8 bases in between. In germline, CDR1 is LNHDA, CDR2 SQIVND (reference sequence). The CDR3 loop spans 13 amino acids. CDR3 DNA sequence: TGTGCCAGTAGTATAGGACGGGGGGAGACCCAGTACTTC. This gives the protein CASSIGRGETQYF.

This rearrangement joins TRBV18 to TRBJ2-2, with TRBD1 matching 9 bases. CDR3 length equals 18 residues. The V gene end was trimmed by 3 bases and the J gene end by 1 base; junction bases not matched to a gene: 9. CDR1 is KGHSH, CDR2 LQKENI, per germline. The CDR3 reads CASSPPNRGRGNTGELFF. The CDR3 DNA reads as TGTGCCAGCTCACCCCCTAACAGGGGGCGGGGGAACACCGGGGAGCTGTTTTTT.

This clone was seen a handful of times. The J gene is TRBJ2-7, the V gene TRBV6-6; perhaps TRBD2 as D (5 bases). V lost 0 bases and J 2 bases, leaving 8 bases between the germline ends. Germline-derived CDR1 and CDR2 are MNHNY and SVGAGI (reference sequence). The CDR3 covers 14 residues. The CDR3 region is CASSYSVGAYEQYF. The CDR3 DNA reads as TGTGCCAGCAGTTACTCGGTCGGGGCCTACGAGCAGTACTTC.

The CDR3, as DNA: TGTGCCAGCAGCCCCACTAGCGGCGAGCAGTACTTC. Amino acids: CASSPTSGEQYF. This chain uses TRBV7-2 with TRBJ2-7, with 8 bases aligning to TRBD2. Germline-derived CDR1 and CDR2 are SGHTA and FQGNSA. V lost 5 bases, J lost 6 bases, and 3 bases stayed unmatched. This CDR3 has 12 residues.

A note on this clone: This may be a read error, as it is one base from a much larger clone. The chain has TRBV27 and TRBJ1-5; 7 nucleotides line up with TRBD1. CDR1 is MNHEY and CDR2 is SMNVEV in the germline V gene (reference sequence). Trimming removed 6 bases from V and 1 base from J; junction bases left unmatched: 3. The CDR3 is made up of 14 amino acids. The DNA of the CDR3 is TGTGCCAGCAGGCAGACAGGGAGCAATCAGCCCCAGCATTTT. Translating gives CASRQTGSNQPQHF.

This clone was found once. The chain links TRBV10-3 to TRBJ2-3, with TRBD1 matching over 10 bases. CDR1 is ENHRY, CDR2 SYGVKD, per germline. This CDR3 comprises 13 residues. The V gene end was trimmed by 4 bases and the J gene end by 9 bases; junction bases not matched to a gene: 4. The CDR3 DNA is TGTGCCATCAGTGCCGACAGGGGGCAAACGCAGTATTTT. Protein product: CAISADRGQTQYF.

CDR3 protein: CASTPGQLAYEQYF. CDR3 in DNA: TGTGCCAGCACCCCGGGACAGTTGGCCTACGAGCAGTACTTC. The chain is built from TRBV6-5 and TRBJ2-7, with 7 bases fitting TRBD1. This CDR3 region has 14 residues. V shed 7 bases and J 2 bases; nucleotides not matched to a gene: 8. Germline V gene sequence: CDR1 MNHEY, CDR2 SVGAGI.

The chain combines TRBV19 with TRBJ1-4; D not resolved. CDR1 and CDR2 (germline): LNHDA, SQIVND (reference sequence). V was trimmed by 3 bases and J by 8 bases, leaving 16 bases between them. This CDR3 contains 15 residues. CDR3 residues: CASSMVSPGDEKLFF. The CDR3 region has the DNA TGTGCCAGTAGTATGGTTAGCCCGGGCGACGAAAAACTGTTTTTT. The full variable domain, its missing parts supplied by reference TRBV19 and TRBJ1-4, is DGGITQSPKYLFRKEGQNVTLSCEQNLNHDAMYWYRQDPGQGLRLIYYSQIVNDFQKGDIAEGYSVSREKKESFPLTVTSAQKNPTAFYLCASSMVSPGDEKLFFGSGTQLSVL.

The chain carries TRBV6-6 and TRBJ2-5, with 9 nucleotides matching TRBD1. Germline assignment: CDR1 MNHNY and CDR2 SVGAGI (reference sequence). V shed 0 bases, J shed 5 bases, and the junction held 4 bases outside the gene matches. This CDR3 is 15 amino acids long. The CDR3 bases are TGTGCCAGCAGTTACTCGATGACAGGGGGGGAGACCCAGTACTTC. It codes for CASSYSMTGGETQYF.

The V and J genes are TRBV4-3 and TRBJ1-2; D perhaps matches TRBD1 (5 bases). Germline-derived CDR1 and CDR2 are LGHNA and YSLEER. CDR3 length: 15 amino acids. The V and J ends lost 1 base and 4 bases respectively, with 13 bases between them. The CDR3: CASSQGVRESYGYTF. CDR3 bases: TGCGCCAGCAGCCAAGGTGTCAGGGAGAGCTATGGCTACACCTTC.

The chain carries TRBV5-1 and TRBJ1-1; tentative D call: TRBD1 (6 bases). Germline CDR1 is SGHRS and CDR2 is YFSETQ. The CDR3 sequence is 14 residues long. Trimming shortened V by 5 bases and J by 0 bases, and 11 bases separated the two germline ends. The CDR3 nucleotides read TGCGCCAGCAGGGGAGCAGGGGTGAACACTGAAGCTTTCTTT. Translated, it gives CASRGAGVNTEAFF.

Only one count was recorded for this clone. This sequence joins TRBV18 and TRBJ2-2, with a weak D call TRBD1 (5 bases). The CDR3 is 13 residues long. Germline CDR1 KGHSH, CDR2 LQKENI. Trimming left V 3 bases short and J 4 bases short, with 6 bases between. The CDR3 bases are TGTGCCAGCTCACCCCAGGGCACCGGGGAGCTGTTTTTT. It specifies CASSPQGTGELFF.

The gene calls are TRBV7-9 and TRBJ1-4; D gene ambiguous. V was cut by 0 bases and J by 4 bases, with 12 bases left in between. CDR1 is SEHNR and CDR2 is FQNEAQ in the germline V gene (reference sequence). The CDR3 contains 16 residues. CDR3 sequence: CASSLAVGSGNEKLFF. In DNA, the CDR3 is TGTGCCAGCAGCTTAGCGGTGGGATCGGGTAATGAAAAACTGTTTTTT.

The J gene is TRBJ2-5, the V gene TRBV5-4; the D gene is possibly TRBD1 (5 bases). There are 16 residues in the CDR3. V gave up 3 bases and J gave up 5 bases, with 20 bases separating them. Germline assignment: CDR1 SGHNT and CDR2 YYREEE (reference sequence). CDR3 residues: CASSSPLGAAGETQYF. Here the CDR3 DNA reads TGTGCCAGCAGCTCCCCCCTTGGGGCGGCCGGGGAGACCCAGTACTTC.

This clone has a count of ten or more. V and J are TRBV7-2 and TRBJ1-3, with D unclear. Trimming took off 1 base at V and 0 bases at J, with 7 bases between the two ends. CDR3 length equals 15 residues. Germline V lookup: CDR1 SGHTA, CDR2 FQGNSA. The CDR3 sequence is CASSLGPTSGNTIYF. In DNA form, the CDR3 reads TGTGCCAGCAGCTTAGGTCCCACCTCTGGAAACACCATATATTTT.

This sequence joins TRBV19 and TRBJ2-1, with 10 bases identical to TRBD2. Trimming cost V 6 bases and J 4 bases; bases outside gene matches: 9. There are 16 residues in the CDR3. Germline CDR1 and CDR2: LNHDA and SQIVND (reference sequence). For the CDR3, the DNA is TGTGCCAGTAGCAGAATAGCGGGGGGCCGGTACAATGAGCAGTTCTTC. Amino acid sequence: CASSRIAGGRYNEQFF.